This note documents a single TCR beta chain sequence. Many counts were recorded for this clonotype. Its antigen target is currently unknown. No much larger clone exists at a distance of one base, and base qualities are not known. The library was made by PCR. For sequencing, an Illumina HiSeq 2500 was employed. TCR libraries were prepared with molecular barcoding, using unique molecular identifiers to normalize TCRbeta repertoire quantification. TCRdb passed the public sequencing reads through fastp at Q25 and MiXCR, retaining productive beta sequences. Rows with a matching CDR3 protein are joined into one entry that keeps the most common DNA and genes. In this sample the table shows fewer than 700,000 distinct CDR3 sequences, approximately 12% of which occur a single time. Over 2% of the sample goes to the ten largest clones. The sample belongs to a study of T-cell reconstitution after alpha-beta-depleted transplantation in children (dated by TCRdb to about 2016). About the study as a whole: The study quantitatively tracked T-cell immune reconstitution after TCRalphabeta/CD19-depleted allogeneic hematopoietic cell transplantation in children using TCR repertoire profiling. What the work shows at the level of the full study, not this receptor alone: The apparently early recovery of alphabetaT-cell counts about two months after transplant reportedly depended on only several hundred rapidly expanded clones that came from non-depleted graft cells. In some patients, the high TCRbeta diversity seen at day 60 was put down to recipient T cells and intrathymic progenitors that had survived conditioning. Over the following months the frequencies of hyperexpanded clones went down, and after one year T-cell counts and TCRbeta diversity were mostly credited to newly produced T cells.

CDR1 DFQATT and CDR2 SNEGSKA were looked up in the germline V gene (reference sequence). The CDR3 goes from the cysteine to the phenylalanine over 13 residues. Kept here is only the CDR3 DNA, which spans 39 bases and is read in frame from base 1. Relative to germline, V is 0 bases shorter and J is 1 base shorter, with 6 bases between their ends. The sample's treatment or condition, from its label and the paper: allogeneic hematopoietic cell transplantation with graft depleted of TCRalphabeta T cells and CD19 B cells. The children who served as transplant recipients had been given grafts of TCRalphabeta/CD19-depleted allogeneic hematopoietic cells.

Here the sequenced sample was PBMCs, mostly from graft donor cells, taken 360 days after TCRalphabeta/CD19-depleted stem cell transplant. This sequence originates from a male patient under 18 who had a stem cell transplant for acute myeloid leukemia, so the T cells may come from the graft donor. Recombination linked TRBV20-1 to TRBJ1-1; no D gene can be assigned with confidence. The nucleotide sequence reads as follows: TGCAGTGCTAGAGACGATAGGAACACTGAAGCTTTCTTT. This yields the protein CSARDDRNTEAFF.